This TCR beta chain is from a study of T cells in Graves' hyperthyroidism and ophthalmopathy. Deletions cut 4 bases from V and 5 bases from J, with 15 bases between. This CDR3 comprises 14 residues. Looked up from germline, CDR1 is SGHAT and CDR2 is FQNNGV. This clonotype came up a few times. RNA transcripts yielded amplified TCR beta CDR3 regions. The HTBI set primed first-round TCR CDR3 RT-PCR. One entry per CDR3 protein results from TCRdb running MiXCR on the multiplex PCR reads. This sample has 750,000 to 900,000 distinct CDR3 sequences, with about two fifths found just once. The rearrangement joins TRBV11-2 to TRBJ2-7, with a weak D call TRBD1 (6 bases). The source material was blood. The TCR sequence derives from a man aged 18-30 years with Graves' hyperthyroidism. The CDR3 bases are TGTGCCAGCAGCTCCCGGGACACCACCCACGAGCAGTACTTC. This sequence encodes CASSSRDTTHEQYF.